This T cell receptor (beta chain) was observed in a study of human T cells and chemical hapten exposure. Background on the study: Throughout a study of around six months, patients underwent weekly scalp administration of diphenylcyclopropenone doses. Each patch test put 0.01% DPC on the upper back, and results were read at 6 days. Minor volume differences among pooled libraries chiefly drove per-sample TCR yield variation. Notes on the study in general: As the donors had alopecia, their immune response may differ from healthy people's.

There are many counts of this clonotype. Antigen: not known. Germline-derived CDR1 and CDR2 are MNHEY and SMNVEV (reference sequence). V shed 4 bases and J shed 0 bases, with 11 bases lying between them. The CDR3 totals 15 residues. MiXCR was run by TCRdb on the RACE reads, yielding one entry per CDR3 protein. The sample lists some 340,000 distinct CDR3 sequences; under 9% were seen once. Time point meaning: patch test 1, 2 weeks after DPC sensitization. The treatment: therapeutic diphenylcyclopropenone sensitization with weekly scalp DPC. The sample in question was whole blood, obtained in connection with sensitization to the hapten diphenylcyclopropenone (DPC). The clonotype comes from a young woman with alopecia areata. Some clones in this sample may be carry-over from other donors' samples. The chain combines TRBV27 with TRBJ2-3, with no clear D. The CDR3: CASSSLTLSTDTQYF. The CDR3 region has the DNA TGTGCCAGCAGTTCCCTGACGCTTAGCACAGATACGCAGTATTTT.